Presented here are 21 T cell receptor beta chains from one specimen sequenced in a study of T cells in Graves' hyperthyroidism and ophthalmopathy. It was RNA transcripts that yielded the amplified TCR beta CDR3 regions. During a first-round RT-PCR of the TCR CDR3, the HTBI primer set was used. TCRdb reprocessed the multiplex PCR reads with MiXCR, giving one entry per CDR3 protein. This table has 600,000 to 800,000 distinct CDR3 sequences, just over 35% appearing once. Input material: blood. These receptors all stem from a woman aged 40 to 50 with Graves' hyperthyroidism.

This clonotype has a count of ten or more. V and J are TRBV29-1 and TRBJ2-7, with D perhaps matching TRBD1 or TRBD2 (5 bases each). Germline V gene sequence: CDR1 SQVTM, CDR2 ANQGSEA. Trimming stripped 8 bases from V and 1 base from J, with 18 bases between. The CDR3 totals 14 residues. Here the CDR3 reads CSFVGPPVSYEQYF. The DNA for the CDR3 is TGCAGCTTTGTGGGACCCCCGGTTTCCTACGAGCAGTACTTC.

The chain couples TRBV29-1 to TRBJ2-5, with D tentatively TRBD1 (6 bases). The CDR3 runs 13 residues. The germline V gene encodes CDR1 SQVTM and CDR2 ANQGSEA. Trimming pared 8 bases from V and 1 base from J, leaving 14 bases between. The CDR3 nucleotides are TGCAGCTTGGATAACAGGGTCCAAGAGACCCAGTACTTC. Its protein product is CSLDNRVQETQYF.

This clonotype was detected many times. This chain links TRBV6-6 with TRBJ2-5, with 11 bases matching TRBD1. V shed 11 bases and J 3 bases; nucleotides not matched to a gene: 14. Germline CDR1 reads MNHNY; CDR2 reads SVGAGI (reference sequence). CDR3 length: 16 residues. The CDR3 region is CASRLNGQGAKETQYF. The CDR3 DNA reads as TGTGCCTCCCGTCTTAACGGACAGGGGGCGAAAGAGACCCAGTACTTC.

As DNA, the CDR3 is TGTGCCAGCAGCCCCGGGGACAGAAAGAACACTGAAGCTTTCTTT. Encoded protein: CASSPGDRKNTEAFF. This chain uses TRBV7-2 with TRBJ1-1, with 7 positions matching TRBD1. V lost 5 bases and J lost 1; bases outside the gene matches: 7. Germline V CDR1 and CDR2: SGHTA, FQGNSA. The CDR3 sequence is 15 residues long.

This clonotype was recorded at least ten times. The gene calls are TRBV6-1 and TRBJ2-5, with unresolved D. Trimming removed 7 bases at V and 1 base at J, with 10 bases between. The CDR3 is made up of 13 amino acids. Germline CDR1 MNHNS, CDR2 SASEGT. This CDR3 reads CASTRLSQETQYF. The CDR3 nucleotides are TGTGCCAGCACCCGACTGAGCCAAGAGACCCAGTACTTC.

This clonotype has more than one count but fewer than ten. The rearrangement uses TRBV12-3 or TRBV12-4 and TRBJ1-1; perhaps TRBD1 as D (5 bases). The CDR3 length is 15 residues. With 3 bases removed from V and 3 bases from J, the gap between germline ends came to 14 bases. The CDR3 region is CASSFGKGADTEAFF. CDR3 sequence (DNA): TGTGCCAGCAGTTTTGGAAAAGGGGCTGACACTGAAGCTTTCTTT.

A note on this clonotype: A much larger clone lies a single base off, so this may be a read error. The chain recombines TRBV11-2 with TRBJ2-7; a weak D match, TRBD2 (5 bases). Germline CDR1 reads SGHAT; CDR2 reads FQNNGV. The CDR3 is made up of 12 amino acids. The CDR3 sequence is CAGSSRLWEQYF. The CDR3, as DNA: TGTGCCGGCAGCTCAAGACTATGGGAGCAGTACTTC.

This clonotype was observed a single time. This sequence may be a read error, since a much larger clone differs from it by one base. The chain couples TRBV5-4 to TRBJ2-7; maybe TRBD2 (5 bases). This CDR3 spans 15 amino acids. The germline V gene encodes CDR1 SGHNT and CDR2 YYREEE (reference sequence). V was clipped by 4 bases and J by 0 bases, with 14 bases between them. The CDR3 loop reads CASSEGVPSSYEQYF. The CDR3 region has the DNA TGTGCCAGCAGCGAGGGAGTACCTAGCTCCTACGAGCAGTACTTC.

The chain recombines TRBV10-3 with TRBJ2-1, with D uncertain. There are 15 residues in the CDR3. Trimming removed 0 bases from V and 2 bases from J, with 8 bases in between. In germline, CDR1 is ENHRY, CDR2 SYGVKD. This CDR3 reads CAISESAFAYNEQFF. The DNA of the CDR3 is TGTGCCATCAGTGAGTCAGCCTTTGCCTACAATGAGCAGTTCTTC.

CDR3 residues: CSARTASGAYSGNTIYF. In nucleotides, the CDR3 is TGCAGTGCTAGAACGGCCAGCGGCGCCTACTCTGGAAACACCATATATTTT. The rearrangement links TRBV20-1 to TRBJ1-3; D is ambiguous. Germline V gene sequence: CDR1 DFQATT, CDR2 SNEGSKA (reference sequence). This CDR3 has 17 amino acids. Trimming stripped 2 bases from V and 0 bases from J, with 17 bases between.

This clonotype appeared a single time. The gene calls are TRBV7-6 and TRBJ1-1, with D maybe TRBD1 (6 bases). This CDR3 region has 16 residues. V was cut by 1 base and J by 0 bases, with 12 bases left in between. Looked up from germline, CDR1 is SGHVS and CDR2 is FNYEAQ. CDR3 sequence (DNA): TGTGCCAGCAGCTTAGGGCCCGGGGGCATGAACACTGAAGCTTTCTTT. The encoded protein is CASSLGPGGMNTEAFF.

This chain connects TRBV20-1 to TRBJ1-1; D is undetermined. Germline V gene data show CDR1 as DFQATT and CDR2 as SNEGSKA (reference sequence). This CDR3 has 14 amino acids. Trimming cost V 3 bases and J 3 bases, with 14 bases left between them. In nucleotides, the CDR3 is TGCAGTGCTAGGGCAGAGAGTAGGGACACTGAAGCTTTCTTT. Its translation: CSARAESRDTEAFF.

This clonotype was counted at least ten times. The CDR3 DNA is TGCAGCGTTGTCGGCACGACAAACGGTGGCTACACCTTC. It yields the protein CSVVGTTNGGYTF. The rearrangement links TRBV29-1 to TRBJ1-2; the D is unclear. The CDR3 has 13 amino acids. Between the trimmed V and J ends, which lost 4 bases and 7 bases, there was a span of 16 bases. Per germline, CDR1 SQVTM and CDR2 ANQGSEA.

This chain links TRBV9 with TRBJ1-2; D gene ambiguous. The germline V and J ends were trimmed by 0 bases and 3 bases, with 15 bases remaining between them. There are 16 residues in the CDR3. Germline assignment: CDR1 SGDLS and CDR2 YYNGEE. For the CDR3, the DNA is TGTGCCAGCAGCGTAGAGGAGGAGACCGTTCACTATGGCTACACCTTC. It yields the protein CASSVEEETVHYGYTF.

This clonotype has at least ten counts. The V and J genes are TRBV20-1 and TRBJ2-5; 8 positions agree with TRBD1. This CDR3 has 14 amino acids. Germline V gene data show CDR1 as DFQATT and CDR2 as SNEGSKA (reference sequence). After removal of 4 bases from V and 5 bases from J, the junction contained 9 bases not matched to a gene. The CDR3 coding sequence is TGCAGTGCTATCTCATCAGGGGGCCGGGAGACCCAGTACTTC. The encoded protein is CSAISSGGRETQYF.

This rearrangement joins TRBV19 to TRBJ2-6; D ambiguous. Deletions cut 6 bases from V and 2 bases from J, with 11 bases between. The CDR3 extends over 15 amino acids. The V gene's germline CDR1 is LNHDA and CDR2 SQIVND (reference sequence). CDR3 in amino acids: CASRAFEAGANVLTF. The DNA of the CDR3 is TGTGCCAGTAGGGCCTTTGAGGCTGGGGCCAACGTCCTGACTTTC.

This chain links TRBV20-1 with TRBJ2-7; 7 bases align to TRBD1. In germline, CDR1 is DFQATT, CDR2 SNEGSKA (reference sequence). This CDR3 comprises 16 residues. V lost 4 bases and J lost 0; bases outside the gene matches: 12. CDR3 amino acids: CSATNRGTVGSYEQYF. The DNA of the CDR3 is TGCAGTGCTACCAACAGGGGTACAGTCGGCTCCTACGAGCAGTACTTC.

To note about this clonotype: The final CDR3 position lacks the conserved phenylalanine or tryptophan, pointing to a likely read error. J is TRBJ2-7 and V is TRBV7-2; D is undetermined. Germline assignment: CDR1 SGHTA and CDR2 FQGNSA. The length of the CDR3 is 17 residues. The V end was cut by 5 bases, the J end by 9 bases, with 29 bases between. CDR3 in amino acids: CASSPDRVPVRWVGQYL. The CDR3 DNA reads as TGTGCCAGCAGCCCAGACCGAGTGCCGGTTAGGTGGGTGGGGCAGTACCTC.

This clonotype was seen many times. The chain uses TRBV7-2 and TRBJ2-6; D perhaps matches TRBD1 (5 bases). Per germline, CDR1 SGHTA and CDR2 FQGNSA. The CDR3 extends over 17 amino acids. The germline V and J ends were trimmed by 2 bases and 4 bases, with 15 bases remaining between them. The CDR3 DNA follows: TGTGCCAGCAGCTTAAACAGGTTATCTCTGGGGGCCAACGTCCTGACTTTC. Its protein is CASSLNRLSLGANVLTF.

The V call is TRBV11-2, the J call TRBJ1-3; tentative D call: TRBD1 (6 bases). This CDR3 is 17 amino acids long. The germline CDR1 and CDR2 sequences are SGHAT and FQNNGV. Trimming shortened V by 0 bases and J by 8 bases, and 20 bases separated the two germline ends. The CDR3 nucleotides read TGTGCCAGCAGCTTAGATCGGACAGTGGGAAGTCGGGACACCATATATTTT. It codes for CASSLDRTVGSRDTIYF.

This clonotype has more than one count but fewer than ten. The V gene is TRBV27, the J gene TRBJ2-7; 8 bases fit TRBD1. This CDR3 comprises 15 residues. Per the germline V gene, CDR1 is MNHEY and CDR2 is SMNVEV (reference sequence). V gave up 6 bases and J gave up 3 bases; unmatched junction bases: 10. DNA of the CDR3: TGTGCCAGCAGCAGAGAAGGACAGGGCTACTACGAGCAGTACTTC. Translating it yields CASSREGQGYYEQYF.